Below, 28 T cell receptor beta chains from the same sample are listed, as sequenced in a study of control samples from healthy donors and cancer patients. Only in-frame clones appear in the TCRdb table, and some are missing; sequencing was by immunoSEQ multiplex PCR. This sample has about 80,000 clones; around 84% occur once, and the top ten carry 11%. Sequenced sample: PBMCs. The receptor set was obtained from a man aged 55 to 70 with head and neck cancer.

DNA of the CDR3: TGTGCCAGCAGACTGGAGGGGGCGGTACGGTCCTATGGCTACACCTTC. This codes for CASRLEGAVRSYGYTF. V and J are TRBV2 and TRBJ1-2; 7 bases match TRBD1. The CDR3 runs to 16 residues. The J segment lost 4 bases and the V segment lost 6 bases, leaving 14 bases of the junction unmatched. The germline V gene has CDR1 SNHLY and CDR2 FYNNEI. The whole variable domain, remainder taken from reference TRBV2 and TRBJ1-2, is EPEVTQTPSHQVTQMGQEVILRCVPISNHLYFYWYRQILGQKVEFLVSFYNNEISEKSEIFDDQFSVERPDGSNFTLKIRSTKLEDSAMYFCASRLEGAVRSYGYTFGSGTRLTVV.

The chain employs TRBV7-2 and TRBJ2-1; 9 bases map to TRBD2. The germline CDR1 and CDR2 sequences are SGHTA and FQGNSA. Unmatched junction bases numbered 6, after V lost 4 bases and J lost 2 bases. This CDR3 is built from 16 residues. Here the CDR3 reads CASSWWASGTYNEQFF. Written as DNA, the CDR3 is TGTGCCAGCAGCTGGTGGGCTAGCGGGACCTACAATGAGCAGTTCTTC.

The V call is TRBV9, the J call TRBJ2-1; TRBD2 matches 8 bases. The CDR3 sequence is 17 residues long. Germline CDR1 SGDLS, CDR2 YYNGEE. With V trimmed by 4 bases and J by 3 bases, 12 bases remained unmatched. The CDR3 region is CASSYSPAGGLYNEQFF. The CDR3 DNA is TGTGCCAGCAGCTATTCCCCCGCGGGAGGACTCTACAATGAGCAGTTCTTC.

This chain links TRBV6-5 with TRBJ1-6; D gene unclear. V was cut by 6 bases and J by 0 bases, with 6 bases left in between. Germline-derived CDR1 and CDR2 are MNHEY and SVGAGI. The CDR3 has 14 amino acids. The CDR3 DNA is TGTGCCAGCAGAAAGCCCTCCTATAATTCACCCCTCCACTTT. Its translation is CASRKPSYNSPLHF.

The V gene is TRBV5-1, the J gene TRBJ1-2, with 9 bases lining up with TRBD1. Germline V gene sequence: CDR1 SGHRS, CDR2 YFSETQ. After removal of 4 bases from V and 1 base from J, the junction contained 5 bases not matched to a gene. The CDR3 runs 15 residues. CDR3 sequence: CASSLGQGDNYGYTF. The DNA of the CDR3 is TGCGCCAGCAGCCTGGGACAGGGAGATAACTATGGCTACACCTTC.

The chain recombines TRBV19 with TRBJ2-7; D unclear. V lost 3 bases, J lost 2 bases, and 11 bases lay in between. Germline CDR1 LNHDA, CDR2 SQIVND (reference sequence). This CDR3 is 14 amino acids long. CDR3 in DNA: TGTGCCAGTAGTATCGGCAGGCTCCCCTACGAGCAGTACTTC. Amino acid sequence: CASSIGRLPYEQYF.

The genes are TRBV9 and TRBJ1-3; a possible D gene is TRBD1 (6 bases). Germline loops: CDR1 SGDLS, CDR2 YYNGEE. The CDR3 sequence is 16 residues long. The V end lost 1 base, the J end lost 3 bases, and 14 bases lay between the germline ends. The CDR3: CASSVRQGRLGNTIYF. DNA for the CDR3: TGTGCCAGCAGCGTACGCCAGGGGAGACTTGGAAACACCATATATTTT.

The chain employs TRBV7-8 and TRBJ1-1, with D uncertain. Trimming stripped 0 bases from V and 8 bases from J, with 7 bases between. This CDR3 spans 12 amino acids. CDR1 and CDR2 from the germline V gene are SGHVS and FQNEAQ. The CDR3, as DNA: TGTGCCAGCAGCTTAGCGCGCGGAGAAGCTTTCTTT. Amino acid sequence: CASSLARGEAFF.

The CDR3, as DNA: TGTGCCAGCAGATCCAGCGGGAGCACAGATACGCAGTATTTT. Its protein product is CASRSSGSTDTQYF. The V call is TRBV27, the J call TRBJ2-3; weak D call: TRBD2 (6 bases). V was pared by 6 bases and J by 0 bases, with 10 bases between. Looked up from germline, CDR1 is MNHEY and CDR2 is SMNVEV (reference sequence). The CDR3 is made up of 14 amino acids.

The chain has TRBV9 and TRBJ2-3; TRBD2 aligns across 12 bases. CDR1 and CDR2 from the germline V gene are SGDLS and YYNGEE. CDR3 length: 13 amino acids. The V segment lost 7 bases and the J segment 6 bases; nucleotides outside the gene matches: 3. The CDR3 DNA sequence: TGTGCCAGCGGGCTAGCGGGAGGGGATACGCAGTATTTT. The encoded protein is CASGLAGGDTQYF.

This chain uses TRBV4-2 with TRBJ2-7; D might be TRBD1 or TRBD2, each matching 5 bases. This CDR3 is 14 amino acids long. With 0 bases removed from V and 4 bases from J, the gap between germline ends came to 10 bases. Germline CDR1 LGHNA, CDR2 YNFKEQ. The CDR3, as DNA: TGTGCCAGCAGCCAAGAGAATGGGGGATACGAGCAGTACTTC. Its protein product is CASSQENGGYEQYF.

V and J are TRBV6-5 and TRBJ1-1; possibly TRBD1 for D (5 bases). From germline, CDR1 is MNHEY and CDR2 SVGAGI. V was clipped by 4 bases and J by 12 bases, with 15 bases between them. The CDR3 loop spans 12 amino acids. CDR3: CASSSSQGGSFF. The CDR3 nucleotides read TGTGCCAGCAGTTCATCTCAGGGTGGGTCTTTCTTT.

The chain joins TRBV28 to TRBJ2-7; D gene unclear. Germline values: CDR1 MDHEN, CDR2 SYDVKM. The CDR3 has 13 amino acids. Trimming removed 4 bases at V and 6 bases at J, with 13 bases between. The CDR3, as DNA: TGTGCCAGCAGTTCTCCCACCCCACGCGAGCAGTACTTC. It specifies CASSSPTPREQYF. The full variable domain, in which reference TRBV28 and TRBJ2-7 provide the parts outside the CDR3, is DVKVTQSSRYLVKRTGEKVFLECVQDMDHENMFWYRQDPGLGLRLIYFSYDVKMKEKGDIPEGYSVSREKKERFSLILESASTNQTSMYLCASSSPTPREQYFGPGTRLTVT.

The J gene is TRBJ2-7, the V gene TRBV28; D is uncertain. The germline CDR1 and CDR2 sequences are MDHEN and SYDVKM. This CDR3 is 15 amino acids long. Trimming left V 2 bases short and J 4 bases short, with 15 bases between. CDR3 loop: CASSLPSAAKYEQYF. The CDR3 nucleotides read TGTGCCAGCAGTTTACCCTCGGCGGCAAAATACGAGCAGTACTTC.

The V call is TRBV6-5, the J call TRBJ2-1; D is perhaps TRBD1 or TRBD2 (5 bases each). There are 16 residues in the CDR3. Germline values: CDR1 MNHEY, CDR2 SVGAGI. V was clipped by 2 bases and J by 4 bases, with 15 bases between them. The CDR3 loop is CASSYGARRNYNEQFF. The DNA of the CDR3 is TGTGCCAGCAGTTACGGGGCCAGGAGGAATTACAATGAGCAGTTCTTC.

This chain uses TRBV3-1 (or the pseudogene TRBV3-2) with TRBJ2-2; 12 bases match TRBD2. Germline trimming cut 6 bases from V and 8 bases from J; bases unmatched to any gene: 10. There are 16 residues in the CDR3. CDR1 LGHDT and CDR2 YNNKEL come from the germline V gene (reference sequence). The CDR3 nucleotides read TGTGCCAGCAGTGATGGACTAGCGGGACGAACGGGGGAGCTGTTTTTT. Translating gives CASSDGLAGRTGELFF.

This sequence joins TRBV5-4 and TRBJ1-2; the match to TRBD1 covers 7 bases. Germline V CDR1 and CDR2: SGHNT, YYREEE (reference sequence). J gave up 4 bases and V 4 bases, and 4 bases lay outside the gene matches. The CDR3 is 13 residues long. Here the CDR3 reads CASSGGTAYGYTF. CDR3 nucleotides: TGTGCCAGCAGCGGGGGGACAGCCTATGGCTACACCTTC.

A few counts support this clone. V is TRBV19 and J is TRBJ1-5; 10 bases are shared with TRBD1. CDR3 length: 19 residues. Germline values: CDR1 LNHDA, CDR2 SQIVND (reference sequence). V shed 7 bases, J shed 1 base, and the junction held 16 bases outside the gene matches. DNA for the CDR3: TGTGCCAGTACCCAAACTTGGGACAGGGGTCGGTACAGCAATCAGCCCCAGCATTTT. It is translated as CASTQTWDRGRYSNQPQHF. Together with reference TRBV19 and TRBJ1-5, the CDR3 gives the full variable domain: DGGITQSPKYLFRKEGQNVTLSCEQNLNHDAMYWYRQDPGQGLRLIYYSQIVNDFQKGDIAEGYSVSREKKESFPLTVTSAQKNPTAFYLCASTQTWDRGRYSNQPQHFGDGTRLSIL.

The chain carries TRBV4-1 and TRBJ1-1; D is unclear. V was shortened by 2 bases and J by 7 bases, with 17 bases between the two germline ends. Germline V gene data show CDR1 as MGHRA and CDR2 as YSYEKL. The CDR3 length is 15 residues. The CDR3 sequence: CASSQPPGKRREAFF. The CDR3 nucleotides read TGCGCCAGCAGCCAACCGCCGGGTAAAAGGCGTGAAGCTTTCTTT.

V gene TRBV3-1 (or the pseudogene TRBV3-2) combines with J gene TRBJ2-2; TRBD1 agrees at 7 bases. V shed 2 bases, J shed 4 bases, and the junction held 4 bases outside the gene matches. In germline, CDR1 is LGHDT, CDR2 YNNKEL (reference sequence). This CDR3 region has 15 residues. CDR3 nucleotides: TGTGCCAGCAGCCAACAGACAGGGTTCACCGGGGAGCTGTTTTTT. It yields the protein CASSQQTGFTGELFF.

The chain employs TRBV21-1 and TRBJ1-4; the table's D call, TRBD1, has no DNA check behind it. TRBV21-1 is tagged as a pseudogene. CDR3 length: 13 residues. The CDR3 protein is CASRNGQGEKLFF. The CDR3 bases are TGTGCCAGCAGAAATGGACAGGGTGAAAAACTGTTTTTT.

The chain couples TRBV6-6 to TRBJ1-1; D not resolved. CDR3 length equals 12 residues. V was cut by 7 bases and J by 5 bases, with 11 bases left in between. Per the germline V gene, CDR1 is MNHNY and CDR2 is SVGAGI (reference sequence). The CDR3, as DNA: TGTGCCAGCACTTCGGGTGAAACTGAAGCTTTCTTT. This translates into CASTSGETEAFF.

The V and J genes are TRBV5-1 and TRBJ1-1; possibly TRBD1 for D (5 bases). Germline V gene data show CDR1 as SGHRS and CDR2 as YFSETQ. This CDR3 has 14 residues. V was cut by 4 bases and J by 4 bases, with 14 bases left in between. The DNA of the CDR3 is TGCGCCAGCAGCAGCGACGGGGCTGGCACTGAAGCTTTCTTT. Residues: CASSSDGAGTEAFF.

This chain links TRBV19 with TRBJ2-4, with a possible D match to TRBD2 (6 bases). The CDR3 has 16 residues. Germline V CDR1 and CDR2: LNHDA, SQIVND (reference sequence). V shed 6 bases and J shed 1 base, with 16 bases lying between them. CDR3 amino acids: CASSPFGRGAKNIQYF. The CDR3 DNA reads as TGTGCCAGTAGCCCGTTCGGGAGAGGGGCCAAAAACATTCAGTACTTC.

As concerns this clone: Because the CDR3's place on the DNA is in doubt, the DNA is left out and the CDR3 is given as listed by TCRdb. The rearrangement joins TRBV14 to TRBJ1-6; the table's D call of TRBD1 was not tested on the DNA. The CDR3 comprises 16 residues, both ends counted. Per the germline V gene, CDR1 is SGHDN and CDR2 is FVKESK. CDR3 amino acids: CASSHTGGTFGSPLHF.

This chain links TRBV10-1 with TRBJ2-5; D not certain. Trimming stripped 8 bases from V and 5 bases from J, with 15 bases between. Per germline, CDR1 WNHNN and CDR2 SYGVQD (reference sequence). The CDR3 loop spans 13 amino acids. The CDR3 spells CASAGSPRETQYF. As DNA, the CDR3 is TGCGCCAGCGCAGGCTCCCCAAGGGAGACCCAGTACTTC.

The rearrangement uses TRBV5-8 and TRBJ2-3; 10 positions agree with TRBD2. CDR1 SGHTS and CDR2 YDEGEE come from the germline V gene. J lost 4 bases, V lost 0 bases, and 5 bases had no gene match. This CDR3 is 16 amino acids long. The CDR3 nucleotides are TGTGCCAGCAGCTTGGAGTCCGGGACTAGCGCAGATACGCAGTATTTT. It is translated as CASSLESGTSADTQYF.

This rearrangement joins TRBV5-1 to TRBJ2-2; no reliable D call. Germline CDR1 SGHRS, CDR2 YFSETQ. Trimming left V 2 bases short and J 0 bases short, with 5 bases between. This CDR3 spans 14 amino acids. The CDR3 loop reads CASSFTANTGELFF. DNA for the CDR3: TGCGCCAGCAGCTTTACAGCGAACACCGGGGAGCTGTTTTTT.